A single sample is the source of the 14 T cell receptor beta chains below, sequenced in a study of CD8 T cells in Susac syndrome. The RNA input was roughly 0.5 to 1 ug, and it was reverse transcribed with random hexamers. Via MiXCR, TCRdb re-called the immunoSEQ multiplex PCR reads, giving one row per CDR3 protein. The repertoire holds 200,000 or so distinct CDR3 sequences, roughly 95% seen once, with around 0.085% in the top ten. The sample was CD4+ T cells from PBMCs. These TCRs come from a human donor with multiple sclerosis.

This chain connects TRBV27 to TRBJ1-2, with 7 positions matching TRBD1. This CDR3 comprises 14 residues. Trimming removed 6 bases from V and 4 bases from J; junction bases left unmatched: 8. Germline V gives CDR1 MNHEY, CDR2 SMNVEV (reference sequence). The CDR3 DNA follows: TGTGCCAGCAGCCCTACCGGGACAGCCTATGGCTACACCTTC. Protein sequence: CASSPTGTAYGYTF.

V gene TRBV2 combines with J gene TRBJ2-7; 11 nucleotides agree with TRBD2. The V gene end was trimmed by 3 bases and the J gene end by 7 bases; junction bases not matched to a gene: 8. Germline V gene sequence: CDR1 SNHLY, CDR2 FYNNEI. This CDR3 is 15 amino acids long. This chain's CDR3 is CASSDLSSGRLEQYF. CDR3 coding DNA: TGTGCCAGCAGTGACTTGTCTAGCGGGAGGCTAGAGCAGTACTTC. Full variable domain (outside the CDR3, taken from reference TRBV2 and TRBJ2-7): EPEVTQTPSHQVTQMGQEVILRCVPISNHLYFYWYRQILGQKVEFLVSFYNNEISEKSEIFDDQFSVERPDGSNFTLKIRSTKLEDSAMYFCASSDLSSGRLEQYFGPGTRLTVT.

The chain combines TRBV11-2 with TRBJ2-7; 12 bases agree with TRBD2. The CDR3 is 17 residues long. The germline gives CDR1 SGHAT, CDR2 FQNNGV. The trim removed 5 bases at V and 6 bases at J, leaving 14 bases unmatched. CDR3 sequence reads: CASSSRLAGVSIREQYF. The CDR3 DNA sequence: TGTGCCAGCAGCAGCAGACTAGCGGGAGTATCCATCCGCGAGCAGTACTTC.

The chain uses TRBV7-2 and TRBJ2-1; D remains ambiguous. Germline CDR1 and CDR2: SGHTA and FQGNSA. V gave up 7 bases and J gave up 4 bases, with 5 bases separating them. The CDR3 is 11 amino acids. Here the CDR3 reads CASTEYNEQFF. The CDR3 region has the DNA TGTGCCAGCACCGAATACAATGAGCAGTTCTTC.

The chain is built from TRBV29-1 and TRBJ2-7; 11 positions agree with TRBD2. V gave up 5 bases and J gave up 1 base; unmatched junction bases: 4. CDR3 length: 14 residues. CDR1 and CDR2 (germline): SQVTM, ANQGSEA. CDR3 bases: TGCAGCGTTTTTCTAGCGGGGGGATCCTACGAGCAGTACTTC. It encodes CSVFLAGGSYEQYF.

V gene TRBV27 combines with J gene TRBJ2-7; tentatively, D is TRBD2 (7 bases). V was clipped by 8 bases and J by 3 bases, with 20 bases between them. The CDR3 spans 15 residues. CDR1 and CDR2 from the germline V gene are MNHEY and SMNVEV (reference sequence). CDR3 sequence (DNA): TGTGCCAGCCGAAGAGACGAGCGGGGACACTACGAGCAGTACTTC. This encodes CASRRDERGHYEQYF.

This clonotype was counted only a few times. The J gene is TRBJ2-5, the V gene TRBV18; D possibly uses TRBD1 or TRBD2 (5 bases each). V lost 2 bases to trimming and J lost 4 bases, with 5 bases between them. The CDR3 is made up of 12 amino acids. Germline V gene sequence: CDR1 KGHSH, CDR2 LQKENI. The CDR3: CASSPGGETQYF. As DNA, the CDR3 is TGTGCCAGCTCACCAGGGGGAGAGACCCAGTACTTC.

The V gene is TRBV6-2 or TRBV6-3, the J gene TRBJ2-3; 7 nucleotides align to TRBD2. The CDR3 loop spans 13 amino acids. Germline CDR1 and CDR2: MNHEY and SVGEGT. The trim removed 6 bases at V and 6 bases at J, leaving 6 bases unmatched. The CDR3 loop is CASSTLLADTQYF. The CDR3 DNA is TGTGCCAGCAGCACCCTACTAGCGGATACGCAGTATTTT.

This chain uses TRBV7-3 with TRBJ1-1; 7 bases align to TRBD1. The V gene's germline CDR1 is SGHTA and CDR2 FQGTGA. The CDR3 has 10 amino acids. J was trimmed by 11 bases and V by 3 bases; bases with no gene match: 0. The CDR3, as DNA: TGTGCCAGCAGCTTGACAGGGGCTTTCTTT. Protein product: CASSLTGAFF.

V and J are TRBV6-5 and TRBJ1-2; 9 nucleotides align to TRBD1. The germline CDR1 and CDR2 sequences are MNHEY and SVGAGI. The CDR3 has 13 amino acids. Trimming cost V 6 bases and J 3 bases; bases outside gene matches: 2. Written as DNA, the CDR3 is TGTGCCAGCAGACAGGGGGCTTACTATGGCTACACCTTC. Protein: CASRQGAYYGYTF.

The rearrangement links TRBV2 to TRBJ2-3; tentatively, D is TRBD1 (6 bases). The germline gives CDR1 SNHLY, CDR2 FYNNEI. This CDR3 comprises 13 residues. Trimming shortened V by 7 bases and J by 3 bases, and 11 bases separated the two germline ends. The CDR3 coding sequence is TGTGCCAGCACAGGGGTGAGGACAGATACGCAGTATTTT. Its protein is CASTGVRTDTQYF.

The chain couples TRBV2 to TRBJ2-3; 8 nucleotides line up with TRBD2. The germline gives CDR1 SNHLY, CDR2 FYNNEI. Trimming removed 6 bases from V and 0 bases from J; junction bases left unmatched: 11. CDR3 length: 17 amino acids. The chain's CDR3 is CASSRSGGATSTDTQYF. The DNA for the CDR3 is TGTGCCAGCAGCAGGAGCGGGGGAGCGACCAGCACAGATACGCAGTATTTT.

The V gene is TRBV2, the J gene TRBJ2-4, with 11 bases aligning to TRBD2. The germline CDR1 and CDR2 sequences are SNHLY and FYNNEI. This CDR3 spans 17 amino acids. V gave up 6 bases and J gave up 0 bases; unmatched junction bases: 7. The CDR3 spells CASRKTSGALAKNIQYF. The CDR3 DNA reads as TGTGCCAGCAGGAAGACTAGCGGGGCATTAGCCAAAAACATTCAGTACTTC.

This clonotype has only one observation. The V call is TRBV30, the J call TRBJ1-2, with D perhaps matching TRBD1 (5 bases). Trimming took 1 base from V and 8 from J, leaving 11 bases between them. This CDR3 is built from 12 residues. Germline V gene data show CDR1 as GTSNPN and CDR2 as SVGIG (reference sequence). CDR3 region: CAWSEGEFGYTF. DNA of the CDR3: TGTGCCTGGAGTGAAGGGGAGTTCGGCTACACCTTC.